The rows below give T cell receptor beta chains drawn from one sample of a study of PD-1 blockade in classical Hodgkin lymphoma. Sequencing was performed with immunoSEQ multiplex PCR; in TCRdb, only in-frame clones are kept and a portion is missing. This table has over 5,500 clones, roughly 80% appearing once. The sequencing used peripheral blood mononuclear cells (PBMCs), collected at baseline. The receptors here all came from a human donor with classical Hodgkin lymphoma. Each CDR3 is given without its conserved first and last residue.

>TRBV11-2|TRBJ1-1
ASSLGRNTEAF
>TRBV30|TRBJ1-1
ACSGEGRTEAF
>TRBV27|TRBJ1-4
ASVIGTGEKLF
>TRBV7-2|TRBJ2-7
ASRVTASGKSYEQY
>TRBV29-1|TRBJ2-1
SLTVWDEQF
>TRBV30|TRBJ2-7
AWRGGSSYEQY
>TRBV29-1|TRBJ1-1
SVGEYTEAF
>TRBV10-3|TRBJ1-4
AISEEGTANEKLF
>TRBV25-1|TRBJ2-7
ASSAYYEQY
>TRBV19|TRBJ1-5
ASSIRDNQPQH
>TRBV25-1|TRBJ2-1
ASSILAGEPNEQF
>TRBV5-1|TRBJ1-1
ASSVDRGTEAF
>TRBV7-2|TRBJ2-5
ASSLVARQETQY
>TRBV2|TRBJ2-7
ASSHLISIRGYEQY
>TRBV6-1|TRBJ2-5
ASSPTSEGTQY
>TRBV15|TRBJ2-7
ATSRDSSGRNEQY
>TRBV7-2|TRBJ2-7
ASSRPLRGLPSEQY